This TCR beta chain was obtained from a study of T cells after yellow fever vaccination. CDR3 size: 13 residues. CDR1 is SNHLY, CDR2 FYNNEI, per germline. Germline trimming cut 7 bases from V and 1 base from J; bases unmatched to any gene: 1. Using its own MiXCR run on the 5' RACE reads, TCRdb lists one record per CDR3 protein. The data show a few hundred thousand distinct CDR3 sequences, with roughly 12% seen just once and 18% held by the top ten. This clonotype was sampled from a man in his late teens or twenties who received the YFV17D yellow fever vaccine. This chain links TRBV2 with TRBJ2-3; 8 bases align to TRBD2. This material consisted of PBMCs, taken on the day of the first yellow fever vaccination. The CDR3 loop is CASILAGTDTQYF. The CDR3 nucleotides are TGTGCCAGCATACTAGCGGGCACAGATACGCAGTATTTT.